This TCR beta chain was retrieved from a study of identical twins. TCRdb recomputed calls from the 5' RACE reads with MiXCR, one row per CDR3 protein. The table records around 500,000 distinct CDR3 sequences, 13% to 15% of them present only once. The CDR3 contains 16 residues. From germline, CDR1 is MDHEN and CDR2 SYDVKM. V dropped 2 bases and J dropped 4; count of bases not matched to a gene: 6. The data were also submitted as part of a second study, on yellow fever vaccine responses in identical twins.

The sequenced sample was CD4+ T cells sorted from blood. The genes are TRBV28 and TRBJ2-7; TRBD2 aligns across 12 bases. This sequence was found in a woman aged 18-35 years in good health. The CDR3 nucleotides read TGTGCCAGCAGTTTACGAACTAGCGGGAGGTTGTACGAGCAGTACTTC. This translates into CASSLRTSGRLYEQYF.